This is a list of T cell receptor beta chains from one sample in a study of molecular identifiers for immune sequencing clone quantification. TCRdb fed the PCR reads into MiXCR, producing one record per CDR3 protein. The sample lists 400,000 to 600,000 distinct CDR3 sequences; roughly 26% were seen once. Sequencing was performed on naive CD8+ T cells from blood, with Jurkat cell RNA spiked in. All receptors derive from a human donor in good health. Some libraries in this study had Jurkat cell RNA spiked in. CDR3s include the opening cysteine and the closing phenylalanine or tryptophan. The D gene is left open where the match is weak. Clone size, where shown, is once, few, many, or a class for clones that have expanded.

>TRBD1|few|TRBJ2-3|TRBV4-1
TGCGCCAGCAGCCAAAGCACAGGGGGAGATACGCAGTATTTT
CASSQSTGGDTQYF
>.|many|TRBJ1-1|TRBV18
TGTGCCAGCTCACCGGGCGGGGGCCTCATGAACACTGAAGCTTTCTTT
CASSPGGGLMNTEAFF
>.|many|TRBJ1-1|TRBV30
TGTGCCTGGAGTGTTTCGGGGAGCACTGAAGCTTTCTTT
CAWSVSGSTEAFF
>.|many|TRBJ1-1|TRBV7-9
TGTGCCAGCAGACTCGTTACAGGGAGGGCTGAAGCTTTCTTT
CASRLVTGRAEAFF
>.|many|TRBJ2-7|TRBV5-5
TGTGCCAGCACCGAAGGGCTTAGCTCCTACGAGCAGTACTTC
CASTEGLSSYEQYF
>TRBD1|.|TRBJ1-5|TRBV27
TGTGCCAGCGGATCGGGGGACAGGGGGAATCAGCCCCAGCATTTT
CASGSGDRGNQPQHF
>.|many|TRBJ2-2|TRBV7-3
TGTGCCAGCAGTCCAGACAATCCCTCGAACACCGGGGAGCTGTTTTTT
CASSPDNPSNTGELFF
>.|few|TRBJ2-7|TRBV20-1
TGCAGTGCTAGTGAAGGACCCCTATCCTACGAGCAGTACTTC
CSASEGPLSYEQYF
>.|many|TRBJ2-7|TRBV27
TGTGCCAGCAGTTCGACCGGCATCGAGCAGTACTTC
CASSSTGIEQYF
>TRBD1|.|TRBJ2-3|TRBV6-5
TGTGCCAGCAGTTACTCCGGGACAGAGCAGTATTTT
CASSYSGTEQYF
>.|many|TRBJ2-1|TRBV5-1
TGCGCCAGCAGCTTGGCCCCGGGACTCAACAATGAGCAGTTCTTC
CASSLAPGLNNEQFF
>TRBD2|.|TRBJ2-7|TRBV5-1
TGCGCCAGCAGCTTGGGCCGGGGGGTCTACTCCTACGAGCAGTACTTC
CASSLGRGVYSYEQYF
>.|.|TRBJ2-3|TRBV27
TGTGCCAGCAGTCCCCTCCAGGGACCCTCAACCGGGGACACAGATACGCAGTATTTT
CASSPLQGPSTGDTDTQYF
>.|.|TRBJ2-7|TRBV27
TGTGCCAGCAGTTTATCGGCAGGGTCCATCGGCTACGAGCAGTACTTC
CASSLSAGSIGYEQYF
>.|few|TRBJ2-3|TRBV21-1
TGTGCCAGCAGCGCGCGGACGTGGCCAGGAAACGATACGCAGTATTTT
CASSARTWPGNDTQYF
>.|.|TRBJ2-7|TRBV15
TGTACCACCAGCAGAGATAGTGGGGGCGAGCAGTACTTC
CTTSRDSGGEQYF
>TRBD2|few|TRBJ2-1|TRBV6-6
TGTGCCAGCAGTTACTCACAGCGGGGGGGCTTTGAGCAGTTCTTC
CASSYSQRGGFEQFF
>.|.|TRBJ2-7|TRBV6-2/TRBV6-3
TGTGCCAGCAGGTATGTGGTCGGAGCTTACTCCTACGAGCAGTACTTC
CASRYVVGAYSYEQYF
>.|.|TRBJ2-7|TRBV6-2/TRBV6-3
TGTGCCAGCAGTTACTCAGAGGGAAGCGAGCAGTACTTC
CASSYSEGSEQYF
>.|.|TRBJ2-7|TRBV20-1
TGCAGTGCTAACCCAGGACGGACCTCCTCCTACGAGCAGTACTTC
CSANPGRTSSYEQYF
>TRBD2|.|TRBJ2-4|TRBV9
TGTGCCCCCAGTCGGGGGGGGGATCCAGCCAAAAACATTCAGTACTTC
CAPSRGGDPAKNIQYF
>.|few|TRBJ2-7|TRBV7-2
TGTGCCAGCAGCCATCTTGCAGTTTCCTACGAGCAGTACTTC
CASSHLAVSYEQYF
>TRBD1|.|TRBJ2-1|TRBV10-1
TGCGCCAGCAGTGAGTCCTTGACAGGGGGCAAGAGCGGTGAGCAGTTCTTC
CASSESLTGGKSGEQFF
>.|.|TRBJ2-3|TRBV20-1
TGCAGTGCTATGGATCCCGCGGACTCTCGATCCACAGATACGCAGTATTTT
CSAMDPADSRSTDTQYF
>.|many|TRBJ2-3|TRBV4-3
TGCGCCAGCAGCCAAGGAGGCGGCACAGATACGCAGTATTTT
CASSQGGGTDTQYF
>.|.|TRBJ2-3|TRBV12-5
TGTGCTAGTGGCCCCACCGGGGGTGGTACGCAGTATTTT
CASGPTGGGTQYF
>TRBD1|many|TRBJ2-3|TRBV7-2
TGTGCCAGCAGCTCATCAGGGGACAGGGTATTTGTACTTGATACGCAGTATTTT
CASSSSGDRVFVLDTQYF
>.|few|TRBJ2-5|TRBV7-9
TGTGCCAGCCATGGACTATTACAAGAGACCCAGTACTTC
CASHGLLQETQYF
>.|.|TRBJ2-2|TRBV11-2
TGTGGCAGCAGCCTTTATCAAGGGATCGGGGAGCTGTTTTTT
CGSSLYQGIGELFF
>.|.|TRBJ1-6|TRBV4-3
TGCGCCAGCAGCCAAGATCTGCTGGGGCCTGGAGCACCCCTCCACTTT
CASSQDLLGPGAPLHF
>TRBD1|.|TRBJ2-7|TRBV19
TGTGCCACCTCGACAGGGACCGGGTACGAGCAGTACTTC
CATSTGTGYEQYF
>.|few|TRBJ2-7|TRBV19
TGTGCCAGTAGTATAGTCCAGGGACTCTCCTACGAGCAGTACTTC
CASSIVQGLSYEQYF
>TRBD2|few|TRBJ2-2|TRBV6-4
TGTGCCAGCAGAGAAGCGGGGGGGCGCGGCACCGGGGAGCTGTTTTTT
CASREAGGRGTGELFF
>TRBD1|few|TRBJ2-7|TRBV20-1
TGCAGTGCTAGAGCCCCGGACAGGGGTTACGAGCAGTACTTC
CSARAPDRGYEQYF
>.|few|TRBJ2-5|TRBV12-3/TRBV12-4
TGTGCCAGCAGCTCAGGGATGGGGGAGACCCAGTACTTC
CASSSGMGETQYF
>.|.|TRBJ2-4|TRBV7-9
TGTGCCCGCAGCTTTCATCCCGCCGATGATTCAATTCAGTACTTC
CARSFHPADDSIQYF
>TRBD2|.|TRBJ2-1|TRBV4-1
TGCGCCAGCAGCCCCACCCTAGCGGGGGGATACTACAATGAGCAGGTCTTC
CASSPTLAGGYYNEQVF